Presented here are 19 T cell receptor beta chains from one specimen sequenced in a study of shared clonotypes between healthy human individuals. Repertoires were generated with immunoSEQ multiplex PCR, while TCRdb's copy carries only in-frame clones and drops some. The sample consists of some 470,000 clones, 76% of them appearing once. The specimen sequenced was PBMCs. The receptors come from a woman between 40 and 55 years old in good health. Some clones in this sample may be carry-over from other donors' samples.

This clone came up a few times. The chain employs TRBV28 and TRBJ2-7, with 7 nucleotides matching TRBD2. Germline CDR1 is MDHEN and CDR2 is SYDVKM. V dropped 7 bases and J dropped 1; count of bases not matched to a gene: 4. The CDR3 covers 13 residues. This chain's CDR3 is CASNPGLSYEQYF. The CDR3, as DNA: TGTGCCAGCAATCCGGGACTATCCTACGAGCAGTACTTC.

On this clone: The likely explanation is a read error, given a far larger clone one base away. The chain uses TRBV28 and TRBJ1-2, with 7 nucleotides matching TRBD1. Germline V lookup: CDR1 MDHEN, CDR2 SYDVKM. The CDR3 runs to 14 residues. The ends lost 5 bases at V and 5 bases at J; junction bases unmatched: 8. The CDR3 reads CASSPTRQGYGYTF. Here the CDR3 DNA reads TGTGCCAGCAGTCCAACCAGACAGGGTTATGGCTACACCTTC.

About this clone: In the same sample, other DNA sequences code for this CDR3. The rearrangement links TRBV2 to TRBJ2-1; D is unresolved. Trimming took off 3 bases at V and 4 bases at J, with 7 bases between the two ends. The germline V gene has CDR1 SNHLY and CDR2 FYNNEI. This CDR3 contains 13 residues. CDR3 coding DNA: TGTGCCAGCAGTGAGGGAAATTACAATGAGCAGTTCTTC. Translated: CASSEGNYNEQFF. The full variable domain, rest sourced from reference TRBV2 and TRBJ2-1, is EPEVTQTPSHQVTQMGQEVILRCVPISNHLYFYWYRQILGQKVEFLVSFYNNEISEKSEIFDDQFSVERPDGSNFTLKIRSTKLEDSAMYFCASSEGNYNEQFFGPGTRLTVL.

The chain carries TRBV7-3 and TRBJ1-1; D is uncertain. CDR1 is SGHTA, CDR2 FQGTGA, per germline. The CDR3 spans 14 residues. Between the trimmed V and J ends, which lost 8 bases and 3 bases, there was a span of 16 bases. The DNA of the CDR3 is TGTGCCAGCGATAAGCATTTTTTGGACACTGAAGCTTTCTTT. Encoded protein: CASDKHFLDTEAFF.

The table lists this clone with a few counts. Given a far larger clone just one base away, this is likely a sequencing read error. The chain uses TRBV30 and TRBJ1-5; unclear D gene. The CDR3 spans 9 residues. In germline, CDR1 is GTSNPN, CDR2 SVGIG (reference sequence). This CDR3 is CAWREPLHF. CDR3 nucleotides: TGTGCCTGGAGGGAGCCCCTGCATTTT. Using reference TRBV30 and TRBJ1-5 for the parts outside the CDR3, the full variable domain is SQTIHQWPATLVQPVGSPLSLECTVEGTSNPNLYWYRQAAGRGLQLLFYSVGIGQISSEVPQNLSASRPQDRQFILSSKKLLLSDSGFYLCAWREPLHFGDGTRLSIL.

The J gene is TRBJ2-1, the V gene TRBV4-1; TRBD2 matches 10 bases. Germline-derived CDR1 and CDR2 are MGHRA and YSYEKL. The ends lost 3 bases at V and 12 bases at J; junction bases unmatched: 23. This CDR3 comprises 19 residues. CDR3 sequence reads: CASSHARDPGLAEGWGQFF. CDR3 coding DNA: TGCGCCAGCAGCCATGCCCGGGACCCCGGACTAGCGGAGGGGTGGGGGCAGTTCTTC.

V and J are TRBV6-1 and TRBJ2-2, with 7 positions matching TRBD2. Germline CDR1 and CDR2: MNHNS and SASEGT. Trimming cost V 6 bases and J 2 bases; bases outside gene matches: 6. The CDR3 has 15 amino acids. The CDR3 coding sequence is TGTGCCAGCAGCCTACTAGCGCGTAACACCGGGGAGCTGTTTTTT. Protein: CASSLLARNTGELFF.

As regards this clone: A read error is likely here: a far larger clone is one base away. This chain uses TRBV2 with TRBJ1-5; the match to TRBD1 covers 9 bases. CDR1 and CDR2 from the germline V gene are SNHLY and FYNNEI. V trimming: 10 bases; J trimming: 7 bases; junction bases outside the gene matches: 11. There are 14 residues in the CDR3. In DNA form, the CDR3 reads TGTGCCACCATGTCTACAGGGGGCCGACAGCCCCAGCATTTT. Its translation: CATMSTGGRQPQHF.

The chain carries TRBV7-2 and TRBJ2-5; no clear D gene. The germline gives CDR1 SGHTA, CDR2 FQGNSA. With 5 bases removed from V and 2 bases from J, the gap between germline ends came to 9 bases. The CDR3 spans 13 residues. Here the CDR3 reads CASSPGRQETQYF. CDR3 coding DNA: TGTGCCAGCAGCCCAGGACGACAAGAGACCCAGTACTTC.

The chain carries TRBV7-7 and TRBJ2-5; D not resolved. The CDR3 consists of 15 residues. V shed 4 bases and J shed 4 bases, with 16 bases lying between them. The V gene's germline CDR1 is SSHAT and CDR2 FNYEAQ (reference sequence). The CDR3 DNA follows: TGTGCCAGCAGCTATACTGCTAGTCCCGGAGAGACCCAGTACTTC. Translation gives CASSYTASPGETQYF.

The V call is TRBV7-2, the J call TRBJ2-3; possible D gene TRBD2, 5 bases. The V end lost 8 bases, the J end lost 0 bases, and 12 bases lay between the germline ends. From germline, CDR1 is SGHTA and CDR2 FQGNSA. The CDR3 is made up of 14 amino acids. The CDR3 DNA reads as TGTGCCAGCGGCCCGGGGAGTAGCACAGATACGCAGTATTTT. It yields the protein CASGPGSSTDTQYF.

Regarding this clone: A much bigger clone sits one base away, suggesting this may be a read error. Other DNA variants within this sample encode the same CDR3. This chain joins TRBV7-3 and TRBJ2-1, with 7 bases matching TRBD2. CDR3 size: 14 residues. V lost 1 base and J lost 10; bases outside the gene matches: 7. Germline loops: CDR1 SGHTA, CDR2 FQGTGA. In DNA, the CDR3 is TGTGCCAGCAGCTTAAACGGTAGGGAGGGCGAGCAGTTCTTC. Its translation is CASSLNGREGEQFF.

The rearrangement uses TRBV7-3 and TRBJ2-3; 9 bases agree with TRBD2. This CDR3 region has 16 residues. In germline, CDR1 is SGHTA, CDR2 FQGTGA. Germline trimming cut 0 bases from V and 4 bases from J; bases unmatched to any gene: 5. The CDR3, as DNA: TGTGCCAGCAGCTTAACAGGTAGCGGGAGCCCAGATACGCAGTATTTT. Protein: CASSLTGSGSPDTQYF.

The chain joins TRBV7-8 to TRBJ1-3; 11 bases line up with TRBD1. V lost 1 base to trimming and J lost 3 bases; unmatched junction nucleotides: 2. This CDR3 comprises 16 residues. Germline values: CDR1 SGHVS, CDR2 FQNEAQ. The CDR3 protein is CASSLGGTGGGNTIYF. The CDR3 region has the DNA TGTGCCAGCAGCTTAGGTGGGACAGGGGGTGGAAACACCATATATTTT.

The genes are TRBV4-2 and TRBJ2-7; 7 bases map to TRBD2. CDR3 length: 15 residues. Trimming removed 1 base from V and 3 bases from J; junction bases left unmatched: 6. Germline CDR1 is LGHNA and CDR2 is YNFKEQ. DNA for the CDR3: TGTGCCAGCAGCCAAGGGGGAGGGTCTAGCTACGAGCAGTACTTC. Protein: CASSQGGGSSYEQYF.

The CDR3 sequence: CASSSGQAFEKLFF. Written as DNA, the CDR3 is TGTGCCAGCAGCTCCGGACAGGCTTTTGAAAAACTGTTTTTT. This chain uses TRBV7-9 with TRBJ1-4, with 7 bases that match TRBD1. In germline, CDR1 is SEHNR, CDR2 FQNEAQ (reference sequence). This CDR3 has 14 amino acids. J was trimmed by 7 bases and V by 4 bases; bases with no gene match: 6. Full variable domain (missing parts from reference TRBV7-9 and TRBJ1-4): DTGVSQNPRHKITKRGQNVTFRCDPISEHNRLYWYRQTLGQGPEFLTYFQNEAQLEKSRLLSDRFSAERPKGSFSTLEIQRTEQGDSAMYLCASSSGQAFEKLFFGSGTQLSVL.

The V call is TRBV5-1, the J call TRBJ2-3; no definite D call. The CDR3 runs 17 residues. V was clipped by 0 bases and J by 1 base, with 15 bases between them. Germline assignment: CDR1 SGHRS and CDR2 YFSETQ. The CDR3 sequence: CASSLVAIQMGTDTQYF. The CDR3 DNA follows: TGCGCCAGCAGCTTGGTGGCGATTCAGATGGGCACAGATACGCAGTATTTT.

The V gene is TRBV28, the J gene TRBJ2-5, with D perhaps given as TRBD1 or TRBD2 (5 bases each). Germline CDR1 reads MDHEN; CDR2 reads SYDVKM. V was shortened by 1 base and J by 2 bases, with 23 bases between the two germline ends. The CDR3 length is 19 residues. Here the CDR3 DNA reads TGTGCCAGCAGTTTATTCGGCTTTCGGGGCAGGAGAAAACAAGAGACCCAGTACTTC. Its protein product is CASSLFGFRGRRKQETQYF.

This chain links TRBV10-3 with TRBJ2-1; D remains ambiguous. Trimming stripped 0 bases from V and 0 bases from J, with 6 bases between. This CDR3 has 15 amino acids. Germline lookup yields CDR1 ENHRY and CDR2 SYGVKD. DNA for the CDR3: TGTGCCATCAGTGAGTCGGCGAGCTCCTACAATGAGCAGTTCTTC. It yields the protein CAISESASSYNEQFF.